Listed below are T cell receptor beta chains from one sample, sequenced in a study of T cells in Graves' hyperthyroidism and ophthalmopathy. Via MiXCR, TCRdb re-called the multiplex PCR reads, giving one row per CDR3 protein. The data hold 650,000 to 850,000 distinct CDR3 sequences, with around 20% observed a single time. The specimen sequenced was blood. These TCRs come from a woman in her forties or fifties with Graves' hyperthyroidism that later progressed to Graves' ophthalmopathy. Both conserved end residues are part of each CDR3. The D gene is left open where the match is weak. Where a row states a size, it is once, few, many or the class of an expanded clone; other rows omit it.

>TRBJ1-4|TRBV5-6|-|-
CASWTTNEKLLF
TGTGCCAGCTGGACAACTAATGAAAAACTGCTTTTT
>TRBJ2-1|TRBV13|TRBD2|many
CASSLVSWGGGNNEQFF
TGTGCCAGCAGCTTAGTGTCATGGGGGGGAGGCAACAATGAGCAGTTCTTC
>TRBJ2-1|TRBV5-1|-|many
CASGNPPGEQFF
TGCGCCAGCGGGAACCCACCGGGGGAGCAGTTCTTC
>TRBJ2-2|TRBV5-1|TRBD1|-
CASTDRGDTGELFF
TGCGCCAGCACCGACAGGGGGGACACCGGGGAGCTGTTTTTT
>TRBJ2-5|TRBV20-1|-|many
CSARLGGPGETQYF
TGCAGTGCTAGACTCGGGGGGCCCGGAGAGACCCAGTACTTC
>TRBJ1-1|TRBV12-3/TRBV12-4|-|many
CASSAHLQLPNTEAFF
TGTGCCAGCAGTGCCCATCTACAGCTCCCGAACACTGAAGCTTTCTTT
>TRBJ2-1|TRBV5-1|-|few
CASSFRDNNNEQFF
TGCGCCAGCAGCTTCCGGGACAACAACAATGAGCAGTTCTTC
>TRBJ1-5|TRBV6-1|-|few
CASRRLGQPQHF
TGTGCCAGCAGACGACTTGGACAGCCCCAGCATTTT
>TRBJ2-1|TRBV7-9|-|-
CASSLEEATPGGNEQFF
TGTGCCAGCAGCTTAGAGGAAGCGACACCCGGAGGCAATGAGCAGTTCTTC
>TRBJ1-1|TRBV15|-|-
CATSSPTGTEAFF
TGTGCCACCAGCAGCCCGACGGGGACTGAAGCTTTCTTT
>TRBJ1-4|TRBV12-3/TRBV12-4|-|few
CASGDREKLFF
TGTGCCAGCGGCGACAGGGAAAAACTGTTTTTT
>TRBJ1-5|TRBV2|-|few
CASSDTPMQPQHF
TGTGCCAGCAGTGATACCCCAATGCAGCCCCAGCATTTT
>TRBJ1-5|TRBV19|-|-
CATTGGGGRQPQHF
TGTGCCACGACCGGCGGGGGGGGGAGGCAGCCCCAGCATTTT
>TRBJ1-1|TRBV5-1|-|many
CASSQGPDTEAFF
TGCGCCAGCAGCCAGGGCCCCGACACTGAAGCTTTCTTT
>TRBJ2-7|TRBV9|TRBD2|few
CASSVGWEGYEQYF
TGTGCCAGCAGCGTAGGATGGGAGGGCTACGAGCAGTACTTC
>TRBJ2-7|TRBV12-3/TRBV12-4|TRBD1|-
CASSLRGTGTYEQYF
TGTGCCAGCAGTTTAAGAGGGACAGGGACGTACGAGCAGTACTTC
>TRBJ2-5|TRBV2|TRBD2|many
CASSSGGYQETQYF
TGTGCCAGCAGTAGCGGGGGGTACCAAGAGACCCAGTACTTC
>TRBJ2-7|TRBV18|-|many
CASSPSGSTYEQYF
TGTGCCAGCTCGCCGTCGGGCAGTACCTACGAGCAGTACTTC
>TRBJ2-5|TRBV12-3/TRBV12-4|-|many
CASTPVRQETQYF
TGTGCCAGCACGCCGGTCCGACAAGAGACCCAGTACTTC
>TRBJ1-2|TRBV4-2|-|few
CASSPMGTNPNYGYTF
TGTGCCAGCAGCCCCATGGGCACAAACCCTAACTATGGCTACACCTTC
>TRBJ1-2|TRBV20-1|TRBD1|-
CSARDGGTAYGYTF
TGCAGTGCTAGAGATGGGGGGACAGCCTATGGCTACACCTTC
>TRBJ2-7|TRBV6-2/TRBV6-3|-|many
CASSFPRTGGGLDEQYF
TGTGCCAGCAGTTTTCCTCGGACAGGCGGAGGGTTGGACGAGCAGTACTTC
>TRBJ2-6|TRBV5-4|TRBD1|-
CASSLKTGFGFSSGANVLTF
TGTGCCAGCAGCTTGAAGACAGGGTTTGGATTTAGCTCTGGGGCCAACGTCCTGACTTTC
>TRBJ2-2|TRBV3-1|-|many
CASSDGGYTGELFF
TGTGCCAGCAGTGACGGGGGCTACACCGGGGAGCTGTTTTTT
>TRBJ2-5|TRBV6-1|-|few
CASSEEEGLEETQYF
TGTGCCAGCAGTGAAGAGGAGGGGCTGGAAGAGACCCAGTACTTC
>TRBJ2-3|TRBV7-9|TRBD2|-
CASGLAGEADTQYF
TGTGCCAGCGGACTAGCGGGTGAGGCAGATACGCAGTATTTT
>TRBJ1-5|TRBV30|-|few
CAWSAGTRVRWPQHF
TGTGCCTGGAGTGCCGGGACAAGGGTTCGGTGGCCCCAGCATTTT
>TRBJ1-1|TRBV7-9|TRBD1|-
CASSRPRGDRERIMNTEAFF
TGTGCCAGCAGCCGGCCGCGAGGAGACAGGGAAAGAATCATGAACACTGAAGCTTTCTTT
>TRBJ2-1|TRBV3-1|-|-
CASSVQGTEQFF
TGTGCCAGCAGCGTGCAGGGGACGGAGCAGTTCTTC
>TRBJ1-6|TRBV6-1|-|few
CASSAGQFNSPLHF
TGTGCCAGCAGTGCTGGACAGTTTAATTCACCCCTCCACTTT
>TRBJ2-5|TRBV12-3/TRBV12-4|TRBD1|many
CASRPGQGSGDQYF
TGTGCCAGCAGACCGGGACAGGGCTCTGGGGACCAGTACTTC
>TRBJ2-7|TRBV18|TRBD1|-
CASSPPMGQGAYEQYF
TGTGCCAGCTCACCACCGATGGGACAGGGGGCCTACGAGCAGTACTTC
>TRBJ1-1|TRBV9|TRBD1|many
CASSVGQGIFDEAFF
TGTGCCAGCAGCGTTGGACAGGGCATTTTCGATGAAGCTTTCTTT
>TRBJ1-5|TRBV12-3/TRBV12-4|-|many
CASSLWRQGDQPQHF
TGTGCCAGCAGTTTGTGGCGGCAGGGCGATCAGCCCCAGCATTTT
>TRBJ1-2|TRBV6-2/TRBV6-3|TRBD1|many
CASSPDRGNYGYTF
TGTGCCAGCAGTCCGGACAGGGGGAACTATGGCTACACCTTC
>TRBJ2-6|TRBV29-1|-|once
CSARGSGANVLTF
TGCAGCGCCCGGGGATCAGGGGCCAACGTCCTGACTTTC
>TRBJ1-5|TRBV2|-|many
CASREGDSDQHF
TGTGCCAGCAGGGAGGGGGATTCGGACCAGCATTTT
>TRBJ2-1|TRBV11-3|TRBD2|many
CASSSRGGGVNEQFF
TGTGCCAGCAGCTCCCGGGGGGGAGGGGTCAATGAGCAGTTCTTC
>TRBJ1-2|TRBV20-1|-|few
CSAPQHRSYGYTF
TGCAGTGCTCCCCAACACCGGTCGTATGGCTACACCTTC
>TRBJ1-2|TRBV5-1|-|many
CASSLGLDMYGYTF
TGCGCCAGCAGCTTGGGACTAGACATGTATGGCTACACCTTC
>TRBJ1-3|TRBV3-1|-|many
CASSPRTGSSGNTIYF
TGTGCCAGCAGCCCGCGGACCGGATCCTCTGGAAACACCATATATTTT
>TRBJ2-5|TRBV3-1|-|many
CASSQGRSRETQYF
TGTGCCAGCAGCCAAGGAAGATCTCGTGAGACCCAGTACTTC
>TRBJ1-2|TRBV20-1|-|many
CSAHRANYGYTF
TGCAGTGCACATAGGGCTAACTATGGCTACACCTTC
>TRBJ1-5|TRBV2|TRBD1|many
CASSPDRGKAQPQHF
TGTGCCAGCAGTCCTGACAGGGGTAAAGCTCAGCCCCAGCATTTT
>TRBJ2-2|TRBV12-3/TRBV12-4|-|few
CASRGFRELFF
TGTGCCAGCAGGGGTTTCCGGGAGCTGTTTTTT
>TRBJ2-7|TRBV27|TRBD2|-
CASRYSGDSYEQYF
TGTGCCAGCAGGTATAGCGGGGACTCCTACGAGCAGTACTTC
>TRBJ1-6|TRBV6-1|-|few
CASRLDSPLHF
TGTGCCAGCAGATTGGATTCACCCCTCCACTTT
>TRBJ2-7|TRBV6-1|-|many
CASSPRDGYYEQYF
TGTGCCAGCAGTCCCCGGGACGGATACTACGAGCAGTACTTC
>TRBJ1-2|TRBV7-2|TRBD1|-
CASSAPGQRHGYTF
TGTGCCAGCAGCGCTCCGGGACAGCGACATGGCTACACCTTC
>TRBJ1-6|TRBV27|-|many
CASRTSSSYNSPLHF
TGTGCCAGCCGTACTTCCAGCTCCTATAATTCACCCCTCCACTTT
>TRBJ2-2|TRBV27|TRBD2|-
CASSQNSGGPDTGELFF
TGTGCCAGCAGTCAAAATAGCGGGGGGCCGGACACCGGGGAGCTGTTTTTT
>TRBJ2-5|TRBV11-2|-|many
CASSSPGVRETQYF
TGTGCCAGCAGCTCCCCCGGGGTGCGGGAGACCCAGTACTTC
>TRBJ2-5|TRBV5-1|-|-
CASSLTPDGVGGETQYF
TGCGCCAGCAGCCTGACCCCAGACGGGGTTGGTGGAGAGACCCAGTACTTC